The source of this T cell receptor (beta chain) is a study of CD8+ T cells in alopecia areata. Study-level background: Tofacitinib lasted 6 to 18 months, then 6 months off drug.

The table lists this clone with many counts. Sequencing templates came from extracted RNA that was reverse transcribed into cDNA. The assay was immunoSEQ multiplex PCR, and TCRdb's table has in-frame clones only and misses some. This table holds 150,000 to 180,000 clones, around 50% found once. Germline V gene data show CDR1 as SGHDN and CDR2 as FVKESK. V lost 3 bases, J lost 1 base, and 12 bases lay in between. The CDR3 consists of 15 residues. Lesional scalp punch biopsies and peripheral blood came from alopecia areata patients. This TCR derives from a human donor with alopecia areata. The chain employs TRBV14 and TRBJ1-1, with TRBD1 as a possible D gene (6 bases). The starting material was CD8+ T cells sorted from blood, obtained at week 0. The CDR3 reads CASSHPTGRNTEAFF. CDR3 DNA: TGTGCCAGCAGCCACCCGACAGGCAGGAACACTGAAGCTTTCTTT.